Shown below are 4 T cell receptor beta chains from a single sample sequenced in a study of blood T cell repertoires in COVID-19. Only in-frame clones appear in the TCRdb table, and some are missing; sequencing was by immunoSEQ multiplex PCR. Found here are 650,000 to 800,000 clones, over 80% of them singletons; the top ten hold under 0.3%. Sequenced: peripheral blood. These receptors were taken from a woman between 18 and 30 years old with acute or convalescent COVID-19.

This chain links TRBV7-8 with TRBJ1-4; weak D call: TRBD1 (5 bases). V lost 3 bases and J 8 bases, leaving 10 bases between the germline ends. The CDR3 is 13 amino acids. Germline V gives CDR1 SGHVS, CDR2 FQNEAQ. For the CDR3, the DNA is TGTGCCAGCAGCTTCCTTCGACAGGAAAAACTGTTTTTT. Protein product: CASSFLRQEKLFF.

J is TRBJ1-2 and V is TRBV4-3; no firm D call. The germline V gene encodes CDR1 LGHNA and CDR2 YSLEER. The CDR3 extends over 14 amino acids. With 0 bases removed from V and 8 bases from J, the gap between germline ends came to 13 bases. For the CDR3, the DNA is TGCGCCAGCAGCCAAGATCGCACTGGGCACGGCTACACCTTC. Translated: CASSQDRTGHGYTF.

V and J are TRBV4-1 and TRBJ1-1; D not resolved. Trimming removed 0 bases from V and 4 bases from J, with 18 bases in between. Germline values: CDR1 MGHRA, CDR2 YSYEKL. The CDR3 has 17 amino acids. CDR3 nucleotide sequence: TGCGCCAGCAGCCAAGAGATGGGTAGTAGCGGTGCCACTGAAGCTTTCTTT. Protein: CASSQEMGSSGATEAFF.

This chain joins TRBV5-1 and TRBJ1-1; possible D gene TRBD1, 6 bases. Germline-derived CDR1 and CDR2 are SGHRS and YFSETQ. The CDR3 totals 13 residues. V lost 3 bases to trimming and J lost 6 bases, with 12 bases between them. This CDR3 reads CASSWQGPAEAFF. Written as DNA, the CDR3 is TGCGCCAGCAGCTGGCAGGGGCCCGCTGAAGCTTTCTTT.